This entry lists 29 T cell receptor beta chains sequenced from one sample in a study of cytomegalovirus exposure and HLA in healthy donors. The PCR was carried out with 60 Vbeta primers and 13 Jbeta primers. Sequencing used immunoSEQ multiplex PCR; TCRdb keeps in-frame clones, though not all of them. Among some 150,000 clones listed, around 78% were seen once. Source material: PBMCs. Every receptor here comes from a female donor in good health and CMV-seropositive.

This rearrangement joins TRBV11-3 to TRBJ2-2; tentative D call: TRBD1 (5 bases). Trimming shortened V by 5 bases and J by 3 bases, and 13 bases separated the two germline ends. CDR3 size: 15 residues. Germline V gives CDR1 SGHNT, CDR2 YENEEA. The CDR3 is CASSLSDSYTGELFF. The CDR3, as DNA: TGTGCCAGCAGCCTCTCAGACAGCTACACCGGGGAGCTGTTTTTT.

The chain is built from TRBV19 and TRBJ1-5; TRBD1 matches at 10 bases. Germline CDR1 is LNHDA and CDR2 is SQIVND (reference sequence). The CDR3 runs to 16 residues. Trimming took 6 bases from V and 4 from J; bases not matched to a gene: 9. CDR3 in DNA: TGTGCCAGTAGAAGTGTGGACAGGGGGGGGAATCAGCCCCAGCATTTT. It translates to CASRSVDRGGNQPQHF.

This clone turned up a few times. The genes are TRBV27 and TRBJ2-1, with 8 bases identical to TRBD2. With V trimmed by 7 bases and J by 2 bases, 4 bases remained unmatched. The CDR3 has 14 amino acids. The V gene's germline CDR1 is MNHEY and CDR2 SMNVEV (reference sequence). The CDR3, as DNA: TGTGCCAGCACTGCGGGAGGCCCCTACAATGAGCAGTTCTTC. This codes for CASTAGGPYNEQFF.

The V and J genes are TRBV21-1 and TRBJ2-7; the table calls TRBD2, which could not be checked here. TRBV21-1 is described as a pseudogene. The CDR3 covers 14 residues. CDR3 in DNA: TGTGCCAGCAGCAAAGTGGAGGAAACCTACGAGCAGTACTTC. This translates into CASSKVEETYEQYF.

The chain links TRBV12-1 to TRBJ1-5. TRBV12-1 represents a pseudogene. The CDR3 runs to 17 residues. The CDR3 sequence is CASSFEYGRQNNQPQHF. The DNA of the CDR3 is TGTGCCAGCAGCTTTGAGTACGGGAGACAGAACAATCAGCCCCAGCATTTT.

DNA of the CDR3: TGTGCCAGCAGTTACCGACAGGGGGCGTCTGGAGAGCAGTACTTC. Translating it yields CASSYRQGASGEQYF. The V gene is TRBV6-6, the J gene TRBJ2-7; 10 bases fit TRBD1. The CDR3 spans 15 residues. The ends lost 2 bases at V and 7 bases at J; junction bases unmatched: 8. Germline loops: CDR1 MNHNY, CDR2 SVGAGI (reference sequence).

V gene TRBV19 combines with J gene TRBJ1-1, with D unclear. The CDR3 is 15 amino acids. The V and J ends lost 1 base and 1 base respectively, with 10 bases between them. Germline lookup yields CDR1 LNHDA and CDR2 SQIVND (reference sequence). CDR3 nucleotides: TGTGCCAGTAGTATAGCTTGGCAGAAGAACACTGAAGCTTTCTTT. Translated: CASSIAWQKNTEAFF.

There are a few counts of this clone. The chain employs TRBV19 and TRBJ1-5; D might be TRBD1 (6 bases). This CDR3 has 11 residues. V was trimmed by 3 bases and J by 9 bases, leaving 6 bases between them. Looked up from germline, CDR1 is LNHDA and CDR2 is SQIVND (reference sequence). The CDR3 is CASSMTGPQHF. CDR3 bases: TGTGCCAGTAGTATGACAGGGCCCCAGCATTTT.

The chain has TRBV6-5 and TRBJ2-3; 8 bases agree with TRBD2. Germline V gene data show CDR1 as MNHEY and CDR2 as SVGAGI. The CDR3 is 15 residues long. V was clipped by 2 bases and J by 3 bases; unmatched bases: 4. The CDR3 sequence is CASSYRASGTDTQYF. The CDR3 DNA is TGTGCCAGCAGTTACCGGGCTAGCGGGACAGATACGCAGTATTTT.

This chain joins TRBV7-8 and TRBJ2-6, with D possibly matching TRBD2 (6 bases). This CDR3 is 17 amino acids long. Trimming shortened V by 5 bases and J by 1 base, and 15 bases separated the two germline ends. Germline assignment: CDR1 SGHVS and CDR2 FQNEAQ. For the CDR3, the DNA is TGTGCCAGCAGCCCCGGCGGGGCCGGTTCTGGGGCCAACGTCCTGACTTTC. Translating it yields CASSPGGAGSGANVLTF.

DNA for the CDR3: TGTGCCAGCAGTGGCAGCTATGGCTACACCTTC. Protein sequence: CASSGSYGYTF. The chain couples TRBV28 to TRBJ1-2; no definite D call. V lost 5 bases and J 4 bases, leaving 5 bases between the germline ends. Germline V gene lookup returns CDR1 MDHEN and CDR2 SYDVKM. This CDR3 spans 11 amino acids.

CDR3 DNA: TGCGCCAGCAGAGAGGGCTCTGGGGCCAACGTCCTGACTTTC. Translation gives CASREGSGANVLTF. The rearrangement joins TRBV5-1 to TRBJ2-6; D may be TRBD2 (5 bases). Between the trimmed V and J ends, which lost 5 bases and 0 bases, there was a span of 6 bases. CDR3 length equals 14 residues. Germline V gene sequence: CDR1 SGHRS, CDR2 YFSETQ.

A single count supports this clone. The V call is TRBV11-2, the J call TRBJ1-1; no clear D gene. CDR1 is SGHAT and CDR2 is FQNNGV in the germline V gene. Between the trimmed V and J ends, which lost 2 bases and 2 bases, there was a span of 6 bases. CDR3 length equals 13 residues. This chain's CDR3 is CASSLTTNTEAFF. In DNA, the CDR3 is TGTGCCAGCAGCTTAACCACTAACACTGAAGCTTTCTTT.

V usage is TRBV7-9 and J usage is TRBJ2-2; D call uncertain. The CDR3 loop spans 15 amino acids. Trimming shortened V by 6 bases and J by 4 bases, and 15 bases separated the two germline ends. Per the germline V gene, CDR1 is SEHNR and CDR2 is FQNEAQ (reference sequence). As DNA, the CDR3 is TGTGCCAGCAGGATTAGAGGAGATGGCACCGGGGAGCTGTTTTTT. Protein sequence: CASRIRGDGTGELFF.

This chain links TRBV7-2 with TRBJ1-2; D is possibly TRBD1 (5 bases). The CDR3 runs to 15 residues. Germline assignment: CDR1 SGHTA and CDR2 FQGNSA. V shed 2 bases and J shed 2 bases, with 12 bases lying between them. CDR3 bases: TGTGCCAGCAGCTTAAATACGGGGGGGAACTATGGCTACACCTTC. This encodes CASSLNTGGNYGYTF.

The rearrangement links TRBV6-5 to TRBJ1-1; D possibly corresponds to TRBD1 (6 bases). Germline values: CDR1 MNHEY, CDR2 SVGAGI. The CDR3 loop spans 15 amino acids. Trimming pared 5 bases from V and 6 bases from J, leaving 19 bases between. The CDR3 protein is CASSPQQGRIAEAFF. In DNA, the CDR3 is TGTGCCAGCAGTCCTCAACAGGGTAGAATCGCTGAAGCTTTCTTT.

The chain joins TRBV2 to TRBJ2-7; TRBD2 matches at 13 bases. Losses at the gene ends were 6 bases for V and 3 bases for J; bases not matched to a gene: 2. CDR3 size: 14 residues. From germline, CDR1 is SNHLY and CDR2 FYNNEI. CDR3 protein: CASRRTSGSYEQYF. The CDR3 DNA sequence: TGTGCCAGCAGAAGGACTAGCGGGAGCTACGAGCAGTACTTC.

The V call is TRBV7-2, the J call TRBJ2-3, with D possibly being TRBD2 (6 bases). Germline V gene sequence: CDR1 SGHTA, CDR2 FQGNSA. The CDR3 contains 16 residues. The V and J ends lost 2 bases and 0 bases respectively, with 12 bases between them. CDR3: CASSLMASVSTDTQYF. The CDR3 bases are TGTGCCAGCAGCTTAATGGCTAGCGTGAGCACAGATACGCAGTATTTT.

The chain recombines TRBV6-6 with TRBJ2-3; 7 bases fit TRBD2. The germline V gene encodes CDR1 MNHNY and CDR2 SVGAGI (reference sequence). The CDR3 contains 14 residues. The junction had 7 bases not matched to a gene; V was cut back by 6 bases and J by 4 bases. Here the CDR3 reads CASSSGLSADTQYF. The DNA of the CDR3 is TGTGCCAGCAGCTCGGGACTAAGCGCAGATACGCAGTATTTT.

The table lists this clone with a few counts. This chain joins TRBV11-2 and TRBJ1-1; 7 bases are shared with TRBD1. Germline V gene data show CDR1 as SGHAT and CDR2 as FQNNGV. V trimming: 3 bases; J trimming: 5 bases; junction bases outside the gene matches: 6. This CDR3 has 14 residues. CDR3 residues: CASSFGGGVTEAFF. The CDR3 nucleotides read TGTGCCAGCAGCTTTGGAGGGGGCGTTACTGAAGCTTTCTTT.

This clone was recorded only once. DNA for the CDR3: TGTGCCAGCAGTGAATTTGAGCGGGGCGGCACAGATACGCAGTATTTT. Amino acids: CASSEFERGGTDTQYF. V is TRBV25-1 and J is TRBJ2-3, with 7 bases aligning to TRBD2. Germline assignment: CDR1 MGHDK and CDR2 SYGVNS. The V segment lost 1 base and the J segment 1 base; nucleotides outside the gene matches: 5. The CDR3 length is 16 residues. Full variable domain (rest looked up from reference TRBV25-1 and TRBJ2-3): EADIYQTPRYLVIGTGKKITLECSQTMGHDKMYWYQQDPGMELHLIHYSYGVNSTEKGDLSSESTVSRIRTEHFPLTLESARPSHTSQYLCASSEFERGGTDTQYFGPGTRLTVL.

The rearrangement uses TRBV7-9 and TRBJ2-5; 7 bases fit TRBD1. Judging by the DNA end, TRBJ2-7 fits better; the J call may be wrong. CDR1 is SEHNR, CDR2 FQNEAQ, per germline (reference sequence). There are 15 residues in the CDR3. The CDR3 here is CATQVRQGTSYEQYF. The CDR3 DNA reads TGTGCCACCCAAGTACGACAGGGAACTTCCTACGAGCAGTACTTC.

The DNA for the CDR3 is TGTGCCAGCAGGGAGAGTAGCGGGGGCTTTGATACGCAGTATTTT. Amino acid sequence: CASRESSGGFDTQYF. The V call is TRBV6-5, the J call TRBJ2-3; 9 bases map to TRBD2. Losses at the gene ends were 6 bases for V and 6 bases for J; bases not matched to a gene: 10. The CDR3 runs 15 residues. The V gene's germline CDR1 is MNHEY and CDR2 SVGAGI.

This sequence joins TRBV28 and TRBJ2-1; 12 nucleotides match TRBD2. The CDR3 is 15 amino acids. Trimming removed 4 bases from V and 6 bases from J; junction bases left unmatched: 4. CDR1 and CDR2 from the germline V gene are MDHEN and SYDVKM. CDR3 in amino acids: CASSSPSGGANEQFF. DNA of the CDR3: TGTGCCAGCAGTTCTCCTAGCGGGGGGGCCAATGAGCAGTTCTTC.

This rearrangement joins TRBV2 to TRBJ2-5; 8 nucleotides line up with TRBD2. The CDR3 consists of 14 residues. The V gene end was trimmed by 3 bases and the J gene end by 5 bases; junction bases not matched to a gene: 5. Germline CDR1 SNHLY, CDR2 FYNNEI. CDR3 in DNA: TGTGCCAGCAGTGATACTAGCGGAGGGGAGACCCAGTACTTC. It codes for CASSDTSGGETQYF.

The chain couples TRBV11-2 to TRBJ1-2; no clear D gene. Trimming removed 7 bases at V and 1 base at J, with 10 bases between. Germline V gives CDR1 SGHAT, CDR2 FQNNGV. The length of the CDR3 is 13 residues. CDR3 DNA sequence: TGTGCCAGCACTCTAGGGAGTAACTATGGCTACACCTTC. Amino acid sequence: CASTLGSNYGYTF.

The chain recombines TRBV4-1 with TRBJ1-2; TRBD1 aligns across 8 bases. The length of the CDR3 is 14 residues. In germline, CDR1 is MGHRA, CDR2 YSYEKL. V trimming: 0 bases; J trimming: 8 bases; junction bases outside the gene matches: 5. CDR3 sequence reads: CASSQDRGRRGYTF. DNA for the CDR3: TGCGCCAGCAGCCAAGACAGGGGGCGTCGAGGCTACACCTTC.

The V call is TRBV7-9, the J call TRBJ2-1, with D tentatively TRBD2 (5 bases). CDR3 length: 12 amino acids. Germline values: CDR1 SEHNR, CDR2 FQNEAQ (reference sequence). V lost 5 bases to trimming and J lost 6 bases, with 8 bases between them. The CDR3 spells CASSELVNEQFF. The CDR3 DNA reads as TGTGCCAGCAGCGAACTAGTCAATGAGCAGTTCTTC.

The V call is TRBV7-9, the J call TRBJ2-6; 8 bases agree with TRBD1. The germline V gene has CDR1 SEHNR and CDR2 FQNEAQ (reference sequence). V was pared by 4 bases and J by 1 base, with 9 bases of the junction left unmatched. This CDR3 has 18 residues. The CDR3 reads CASSSTTGAGSGANVLTF. CDR3 DNA: TGTGCCAGCAGCTCCACGACAGGGGCAGGGTCTGGGGCCAACGTCCTGACTTTC.